This T cell receptor beta chain came from a study of cytomegalovirus exposure and HLA in healthy donors. The junction had 9 bases not matched to a gene; V was cut back by 4 bases and J by 8 bases. In germline, CDR1 is SGHNT, CDR2 YYREEE (reference sequence). The CDR3 consists of 14 residues. Broader study findings: Data from an earlier analysis indicated that most TCR beta V segments were productive either about 87% or about 30% of the time. Later analysis suggested links between common viral pathogens and several top significant clusters.

In regard to this clone: Antigen specificity is unknown.

Researchers ran the PCR with 60 Vbeta and 13 Jbeta primers. In the original analysis: Later analysis identified 80 million to 85 million unique TCR beta chains, 8.5 million to 13 million shared. Measured with immunoSEQ multiplex PCR; TCRdb has only the in-frame clones, and not every one. Clonal size and the V and J genes are those of that table, whereas D and trimming came from the DNA. The data show under 120,000 clones, around two thirds seen once. The source is a man aged 25 to 45 in good health and CMV-seropositive. V is TRBV5-4 and J is TRBJ1-2, with TRBD1 matching over 9 bases. The sequenced sample consisted of PBMCs. The CDR3 DNA sequence: TGTGCCAGCAGCCCCTGGACAGGGGAGGGAGGCTACACCTTC. Encoded protein: CASSPWTGEGGYTF.